One T cell receptor (beta chain) is described in this entry. Its antigen is unknown. Germline CDR1 is SGDLS and CDR2 is YYNGEE. After removal of 3 bases from V and 2 bases from J, the junction contained 4 bases not matched to a gene. The length of the CDR3 is 14 residues. These data originate in a study of cytomegalovirus exposure and HLA in healthy donors. 60 Vbeta and 13 Jbeta primers were used in PCR. Measured with immunoSEQ multiplex PCR; TCRdb has only the in-frame clones, and not every one. This sample carries about 65,000 clones, approximately 60% of them seen once, and the ten largest clones take around 2.7%. Regarding the study as a whole: The listing of 150 to 200 TCR beta chains classed them as cytomegalovirus-associated.

The receptor comes from a man younger than 40 in good health and CMV-seronegative. The gene calls are TRBV9 and TRBJ2-7; 8 bases match TRBD2. The source material was PBMCs. CDR3 sequence (DNA): TGTGCCAGCAGCGAAGGACTAGCCGCCTACGAGCAGTACTTC. The encoded protein is CASSEGLAAYEQYF.